This T cell receptor (beta chain) was identified in a study of blood T cell repertoires in COVID-19. In the authors' workflow: Reference gene primer amplification gave nucleated cell count estimates. This table comes from immunoSEQ multiplex PCR, and its TCRdb copy is limited to in-frame clones, with some not included. Clone size and V and J calls were adopted from that table, with D and trimming inferred from the DNA. The table lists some 100,000 clones, around 90% of them singletons. The germline V gene encodes CDR1 SGHRS and CDR2 YFSETQ. Losses at the gene ends were 0 bases for V and 2 bases for J; bases not matched to a gene: 4. The CDR3 has 16 residues.

The sample was peripheral blood. The clonotype originates from a woman in her 70s with acute or convalescent COVID-19. The rearrangement joins TRBV5-1 to TRBJ2-5; the match to TRBD1 covers 10 bases. The CDR3 DNA reads as TGCGCCAGCAGCTTGGGGACAGGGGGTAGGCAAGAGACCCAGTACTTC. Protein: CASSLGTGGRQETQYF.